This TCR beta chain appears in the sequencing data of a study of blood T cell repertoires in COVID-19 (dated by TCRdb to 2018 to 2020). With regard to the full study: Collaborator samples came from the United States, Italy and Spain and covered acute and convalescent phases of COVID-19. The material from the prospective study consisted of cDNA or gDNA derived from T cells, B-cell-depleted T cells, or PBMCs. Deeply sampled blood TCRbeta repertoires from subjects exposed to, actively infected with, or recovered from COVID-19 were included in the dataset. The repertoires were made available in a free public database intended to serve as a resource for research on the immune response to SARS-CoV-2. Samples were obtained from the ongoing ImmuneRACE study (first 160 participants) and from over a thousand subjects provided by 6 global collaborators. Nearly every sample came with metadata listing a de-identified subject ID, COVID-19 status, age in years and sex. Where available, HLA class I and class II types were obtained from metadata supplied by the sample provider rather than from assay-based typing.

TCRbeta CDR3 regions were amplified from genomic DNA by means of the immunoSEQ Assay, a bias-controlled multiplex PCR. The published analysis was carried out like this. Within the assay, amplification of reference gene primers was used to estimate how many nucleated cells each sample contained. To quantify the absolute abundance of each unique TCRbeta CDR3 rearrangement, sequence reads were collapsed and filtered. For each sample, productive Simpson clonality was calculated by taking the square root of Simpson's diversity index across productive rearrangements. TCRdb carries this immuneACCESS record with in-frame sequences only. Its versions omit some clonotypes, under half of them owing to an unresolved V gene in the studies checked, with the rest unexplained. The DNA was the basis for D and trimming; V, J and clone size are from that table. This sample has more than 85,000 clones in its table, and roughly 87% of those were observed once. Of the sample, more than 15% is held by the ten largest clones.

Collaborating institutions collected whole blood in K2EDTA tubes following their own protocols. For TCRbeta analysis, collaborators shipped samples in one of three forms: frozen whole blood, isolated PBMCs, or DNA extracted from either of those sample types. The CDR3 spans 16 residues, from the cysteine through the phenylalanine. The entry retains the CDR3 DNA only, 48 bases that are in frame from base 1. CDR1 SEHNR and CDR2 FQNEAQ were looked up in the germline V gene (reference sequence). V ends up 3 bases short and J 5 bases short, with an unmatched junction base count of 5. Notes on this clone: The clone's antigen remains unknown. No clone much larger than this one lies a single base away; base qualities are absent.

The paper as a whole reports these results and caveats: How much clinical and demographic metadata was included differed by source and by participant, and the metadata was provided uncurated.

Sequencing was performed on peripheral blood. The rearrangement joined TRBV7-9 to TRBJ2-5; 14 central nucleotides agree with TRBD2. The clonotype originates from a man at least 80 years old with acute or convalescent COVID-19. Here is the DNA: TGTGCCAGCAGCTTTGGGACTAGCGGGAGTCTGGAGACCCAGTACTTC. Translated, it reads CASSFGTSGSLETQYF.